The 15 T cell receptor beta chains below come from one sample, sequenced in a study of cytomegalovirus exposure and HLA in healthy donors (dated by TCRdb to between 2016 and 2019). Library generation was performed with the immunoSEQ multiplex PCR assay. For the multiplex PCR, a mixture combining 60 forward primers for TCR Vbeta segments and 13 reverse primers for TCR Jbeta segments was used. The table comes from immuneACCESS by way of TCRdb, which keeps in-frame sequences with V and J called. Part of the clones is missing from these tables; in studies checked, under half for an unresolved V gene and the rest for unknown reasons. A total of some 170,000 clones appear in this sample, roughly a tenth of them only once. Approximately 1.5% of the sample goes to the ten largest clones. Sequenced material: PBMCs. Receptor source: a woman under 40 in good health and CMV-seropositive.

This rearrangement joins TRBV5-1 to TRBJ1-2; 10 bases line up with TRBD1. V lost 0 bases and J lost 4; bases outside the gene matches: 3. The CDR3 loop spans 15 amino acids. CDR1 and CDR2 from the germline V gene are SGHRS and YFSETQ. CDR3 sequence reads: CASSLGGQGLYGYTF. The CDR3 DNA follows: TGCGCCAGCAGCTTGGGGGGACAGGGGCTCTATGGCTACACCTTC.

The sample holds a few counts of this clone. The rearrangement joins TRBV5-1 to TRBJ1-3; D gene unclear. This CDR3 contains 12 residues. CDR1 is SGHRS and CDR2 is YFSETQ in the germline V gene. The V and J ends lost 6 bases and 2 bases respectively, with 6 bases between them. The CDR3: CASMSAGNTIYF. The CDR3 DNA is TGCGCCAGCATGAGTGCTGGAAACACCATATATTTT.

This clone appeared a few times. The chain is built from TRBV30 and TRBJ1-3; unclear D gene. The germline V and J ends were trimmed by 5 bases and 7 bases, with 15 bases remaining between them. The CDR3 contains 13 residues. Germline V lookup: CDR1 GTSNPN, CDR2 SVGIG (reference sequence). The CDR3 DNA is TGTGCCTGGGGTACGGGGATTTGGAACACCATATATTTT. This codes for CAWGTGIWNTIYF.

As DNA, the CDR3 is TGCGCCAGCAGCTTGGGACTAGCGGGAGGGGCGGACAATGAGCAGTTCTTC. Protein: CASSLGLAGGADNEQFF. This chain uses TRBV5-1 with TRBJ2-1, with 14 bases lining up with TRBD2. V lost 0 bases to trimming and J lost 5 bases; unmatched junction nucleotides: 4. This CDR3 spans 17 amino acids. The germline V gene encodes CDR1 SGHRS and CDR2 YFSETQ. The entire variable domain, with the rest obtained from reference TRBV5-1 and TRBJ2-1, is as follows: KAGVTQTPRYLIKTRGQQVTLSCSPISGHRSVSWYQQTPGQGLQFLFEYFSETQRNKGNFPGRFSGRQFSNSRSEMNVSTLELGDSALYLCASSLGLAGGADNEQFFGPGTRLTVL.

This clone turned up a few times. The gene calls are TRBV4-1 and TRBJ2-5, with 13 bases that match TRBD2. Germline V lookup: CDR1 MGHRA, CDR2 YSYEKL. CDR3 length: 18 amino acids. With V trimmed by 2 bases and J by 5 bases, 11 bases remained unmatched. The CDR3 reads CASSQYYSGTSGEETQYF. CDR3 DNA: TGCGCCAGCAGCCAATACTATTCCGGGACTAGCGGGGAGGAGACCCAGTACTTC.

This sequence joins TRBV23-1 and TRBJ2-7; 10 bases are shared with TRBD1. TRBV23-1 is designated an ORF whose function remains uncertain. This CDR3 is 14 amino acids long. Trimming at V came to 8 bases and at J to 7 bases, leaving 11 bases not matched to a gene. The chain's CDR3 is CASSPADRGLEQYF. In nucleotides, the CDR3 is TGCGCCAGCTCCCCGGCCGACAGGGGGCTTGAGCAGTACTTC.

The V gene is TRBV2, the J gene TRBJ2-5; 12 bases are shared with TRBD2. V shed 0 bases and J 5 bases; nucleotides not matched to a gene: 7. CDR1 is SNHLY and CDR2 is FYNNEI in the germline V gene. CDR3 length: 17 residues. In DNA, the CDR3 is TGTGCCAGCAGTGAAGCGCCGTCTAGCGGGAGGGCGGAGACCCAGTACTTC. This translates into CASSEAPSSGRAETQYF.

The gene calls are TRBV29-1 and TRBJ2-1, with D hard to call. The V gene's germline CDR1 is SQVTM and CDR2 ANQGSEA. Trimming shortened V by 2 bases and J by 2 bases, and 16 bases separated the two germline ends. The CDR3 runs 16 residues. The CDR3 spells CSVESRMGSTYNEQFF. The DNA for the CDR3 is TGCAGCGTTGAAAGTAGAATGGGTAGCACCTACAATGAGCAGTTCTTC.

The chain couples TRBV7-9 to TRBJ2-1; 9 nucleotides match TRBD2. The V segment lost 1 base and the J segment 11 bases; nucleotides outside the gene matches: 3. Germline CDR1 SEHNR, CDR2 FQNEAQ (reference sequence). The CDR3 extends over 13 amino acids. This CDR3 reads CASSLGLAAKQFF. In DNA form, the CDR3 reads TGTGCCAGCAGCTTAGGACTAGCGGCAAAGCAGTTCTTC.

J is TRBJ2-3 and V is TRBV10-3; 7 bases match TRBD1. V shed 5 bases, J shed 9 bases, and the junction held 5 bases outside the gene matches. CDR3 length: 12 amino acids. Germline assignment: CDR1 ENHRY and CDR2 SYGVKD. The CDR3 DNA follows: TGTGCCATCAGTATACAGGGGATAACGCAGTATTTT. This translates into CAISIQGITQYF.

This clone was detected a few times. This chain connects TRBV6-5 to TRBJ1-2; D remains unclear. Germline V gene lookup returns CDR1 MNHEY and CDR2 SVGAGI. This CDR3 region has 15 residues. Trimming left V 5 bases short and J 0 bases short, with 13 bases between. CDR3 sequence reads: CASSPHSNPNYGYTF. As DNA, the CDR3 is TGTGCCAGCAGTCCCCACTCTAATCCTAACTATGGCTACACCTTC.

The chain employs TRBV11-2 and TRBJ2-1; 8 bases line up with TRBD2. The germline gives CDR1 SGHAT, CDR2 FQNNGV. V was pared by 3 bases and J by 6 bases, with 13 bases of the junction left unmatched. The CDR3 extends over 17 amino acids. The CDR3 loop is CASSFLPGLGSSNEQFF. CDR3 DNA sequence: TGTGCCAGCAGCTTCTTGCCGGGACTAGGCTCATCCAATGAGCAGTTCTTC.

The chain is built from TRBV10-1 and TRBJ1-1; TRBD1 agrees at 7 bases. The germline V gene encodes CDR1 WNHNN and CDR2 SYGVQD (reference sequence). This CDR3 is built from 17 residues. V shed 0 bases and J 0 bases; nucleotides not matched to a gene: 7. The CDR3 region has the DNA TGCGCCAGCAGTGAGTCGAAGGCAGGGGGGATGAACACTGAAGCTTTCTTT. Translated: CASSESKAGGMNTEAFF.

This clone was observed a handful of times. This rearrangement joins TRBV25-1 to TRBJ2-6; TRBD1 matches at 8 bases. From germline, CDR1 is MGHDK and CDR2 SYGVNS. The J segment lost 1 base and the V segment lost 10 bases, leaving 15 bases of the junction unmatched. The CDR3 covers 18 residues. The CDR3 loop is CATRGRLLPLSGANVLTF. Written as DNA, the CDR3 is TGTGCCACCAGGGGGCGTCTTCTGCCCTTATCTGGGGCCAACGTCCTGACTTTC.

The chain couples TRBV19 to TRBJ2-7; TRBD1 might be the D (5 bases). V lost 6 bases, J lost 0 bases, and 12 bases lay in between. In germline, CDR1 is LNHDA, CDR2 SQIVND (reference sequence). The CDR3 has 14 amino acids. The CDR3 bases are TGTGCCAGTAGCCGGACACAGAGCTCCTACGAGCAGTACTTC. It codes for CASSRTQSSYEQYF.